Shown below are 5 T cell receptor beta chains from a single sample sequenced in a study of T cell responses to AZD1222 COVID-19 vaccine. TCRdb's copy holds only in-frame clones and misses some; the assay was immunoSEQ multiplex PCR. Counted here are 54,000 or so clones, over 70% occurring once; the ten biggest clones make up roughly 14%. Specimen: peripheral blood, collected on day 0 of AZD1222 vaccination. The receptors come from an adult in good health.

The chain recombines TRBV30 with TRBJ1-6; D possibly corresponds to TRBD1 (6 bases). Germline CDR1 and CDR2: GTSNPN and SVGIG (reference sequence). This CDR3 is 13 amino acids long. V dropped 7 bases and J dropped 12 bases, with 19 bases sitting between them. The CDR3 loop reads CAFATGPTEPLHF. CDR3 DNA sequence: TGTGCCTTCGCGACAGGACCAACAGAACCCCTCCACTTT.

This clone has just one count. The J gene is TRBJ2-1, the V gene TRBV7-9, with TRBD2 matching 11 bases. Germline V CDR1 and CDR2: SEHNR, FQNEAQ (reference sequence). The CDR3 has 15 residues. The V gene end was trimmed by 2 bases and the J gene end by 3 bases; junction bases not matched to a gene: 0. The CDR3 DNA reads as TGTGCCAGCAGCTTACTAGCGGGAGGCTACAATGAGCAGTTCTTC. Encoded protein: CASSLLAGGYNEQFF.

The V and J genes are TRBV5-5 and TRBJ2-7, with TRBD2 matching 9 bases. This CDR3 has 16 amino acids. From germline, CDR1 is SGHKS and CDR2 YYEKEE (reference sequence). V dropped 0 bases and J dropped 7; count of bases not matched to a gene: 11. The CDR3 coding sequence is TGTGCCAGCAGCTTGGATACGACTAGCGGATTTTTGGAGCAGTACTTC. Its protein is CASSLDTTSGFLEQYF.

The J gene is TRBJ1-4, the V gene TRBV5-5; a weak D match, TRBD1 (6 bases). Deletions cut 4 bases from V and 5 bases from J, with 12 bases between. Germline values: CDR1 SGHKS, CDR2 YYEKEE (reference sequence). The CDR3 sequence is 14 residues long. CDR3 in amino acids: CASSGQGQNEKLFF. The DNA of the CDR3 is TGTGCCAGCAGCGGGCAGGGACAAAATGAAAAACTGTTTTTT.

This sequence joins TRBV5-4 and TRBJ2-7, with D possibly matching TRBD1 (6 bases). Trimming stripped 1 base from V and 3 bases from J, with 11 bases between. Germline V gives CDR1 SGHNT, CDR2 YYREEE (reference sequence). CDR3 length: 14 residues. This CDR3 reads CASSLWGRYYEQYF. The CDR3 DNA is TGTGCCAGCAGCTTGTGGGGGCGCTACTACGAGCAGTACTTC.